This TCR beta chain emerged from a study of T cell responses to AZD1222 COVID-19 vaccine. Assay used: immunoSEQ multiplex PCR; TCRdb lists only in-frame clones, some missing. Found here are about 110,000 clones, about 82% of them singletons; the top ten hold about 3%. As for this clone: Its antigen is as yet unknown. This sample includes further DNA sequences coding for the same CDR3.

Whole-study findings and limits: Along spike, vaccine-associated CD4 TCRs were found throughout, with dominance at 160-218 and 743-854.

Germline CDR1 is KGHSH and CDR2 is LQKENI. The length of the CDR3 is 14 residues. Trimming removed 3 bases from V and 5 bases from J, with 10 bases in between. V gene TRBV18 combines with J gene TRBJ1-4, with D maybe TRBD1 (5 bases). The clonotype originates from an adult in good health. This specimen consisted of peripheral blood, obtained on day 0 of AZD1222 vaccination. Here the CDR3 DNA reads TGTGCCAGCTCACCTGGGGCCCCCAATGAAAAACTGTTTTTT. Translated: CASSPGAPNEKLFF. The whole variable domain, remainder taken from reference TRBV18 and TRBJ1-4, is NAGVMQNPRHLVRRRGQEARLRCSPMKGHSHVYWYRQLPEEGLKFMVYLQKENIIDESGMPKERFSAEFPKEGPSILRIQQVVRGDSAAYFCASSPGAPNEKLFFGSGTQLSVL.